This T cell receptor beta chain was recorded in a study of cytomegalovirus exposure and HLA in healthy donors (dated by TCRdb to the late 2010s). Looking at the study overall: In an earlier analysis of 550 to 750 of the donors, about 270 Gb of sequence data and some 100 million unique TCR beta sequences from about 190 million T cells were reported. About 310 gigabases of sequencing data and 78 million or so unique TCR sequences were included in an early release covering about 700 HLA-typed donors. Of the roughly 400 genotyped donors, approximately 82% fell in the genetic ancestry cluster associated with self-reported Caucasian donors. The study aimed to test whether cataloging public T cell receptors could reveal signatures of past pathogen exposure. The study profiled the T cell repertoires of hundreds of subjects by immunosequencing and related them to cytomegalovirus serostatus. In addition to the first cohort of approximately 650 subjects, a separate validation cohort of 120 different subjects was used. To predict cytomegalovirus infection status, the study brought together high-throughput TCR immunosequencing, statistical association of individual TCRs with disease status, and machine learning. A later analysis re-analyzed previously published TCR beta repertoires from roughly 690 donors and added high-resolution HLA genotyping to study TCR occurrence patterns. Rather than drawing on any new phenotypic data, the later analysis identified candidate immune exposures from TCR beta sequences and the way those sequences occurred across donors. In an earlier analysis of 587 of the donors, high-throughput TCR beta sequencing was used to judge whether each TCR beta V gene segment behaved as functional or pseudogenic. Donor age, sex, ethnicity and CMV serostatus were compiled together with the repertoire data. A later genetic analysis took genome-wide SNP genotypes for 398 of the 666 donors and used that subset as a discovery cohort. Every repertoire in the discovery cohort had been generated on one and the same sequencing platform. Class I and class II HLA loci were covered by the typing at four-digit resolution. Typing coverage varied by locus: roughly 629-640 donors for A, B, C, DRB1 and DQB1; some 520 for DQA1; 600 to 610 for DPA1; roughly 450 for DPB1. Because of strong linkage in the cohort, roughly five DR-DQ haplotypes were treated as single units for association and clustering. On average, 235,054 unique TCR beta nucleotide sequences were sequenced per donor among a few hundred genotyped donors of the cohort, with roughly 19% of those sequences being non-productive. Summary of the overall study and its limitations: Compared with the 666-donor mean, donors in an Asian-associated ancestry cluster had fewer N-insertions in productive TCRs, according to a later genetic analysis. Sequencing depth was assumed to be roughly uniform across donors in the presence/absence analyses, though that assumption may not hold. Because some donors lacked HLA typing at each locus, the association tests relied only on the typed subset. A later analysis found that HLA-associated TCR beta chains were more clonally expanded and had lower generation probabilities than equally common non-associated chains. It was suggested by the authors that the approach could potentially be generalized to other disease states and immunological phenotypes. Strong co-occurrence of HLA alleles, especially DR and DQ, made assigning TCR associations to individual alleles difficult. In a later analysis, most CMV-associated TCR beta chains were found to appear HLA-restricted, with HLA associations seemingly driven largely by CMV exposure. A later genetic analysis associated a missense DCLRE1C variant with V-gene and J-gene trimming of TCR beta chains, and an independent cohort replicated the association. CMV serostatus was the only immune exposure information available for the cohort. The study listed 164 TCR beta chains as associated with cytomegalovirus. The earlier analysis of fewer than 750 of the donors excluded about 16 rarely observed V segments, including chromosome 9 orphons, because counts were too low. Most TCR sequences were seen in very few donors, while some public TCRs were found in many individuals. A cluster of highly shared sequence variants was judged likely to be a technical artifact of the sequencing pipeline. A further reported finding was that TCR beta sequences accurately predicted the HLA-A and HLA-B alleles for most subjects in the first cohort. In an earlier analysis of 450 to 750 of the donors, most TCR beta V segments appeared in productive rearrangements about 90% or about 30% of the time, broadly matching IMGT annotations. Three of the identified cytomegalovirus-associated TCR beta chains were confirmed in vitro to be specific for cytomegalovirus antigens. In this cohort, only TCR beta chains were sequenced, and detectable features were limited by the absence of alpha or paired-chain data. Cytomegalovirus status was reported to be diagnosed by the classifier with high specificity and sensitivity in both the original and validation cohorts. At a false discovery rate of 0.05, a later analysis linked about 17,000 TCR beta sequences to specific HLA alleles. Correlated functional status among segregating V segments might reflect linkage disequilibrium, but an unknown experimental factor could not be ruled out. A later analysis reported that several top co-occurrence clusters appeared linked to parvovirus B19, influenza, CMV and Epstein-Barr virus. In a later analysis, the rate of TCR association differed among HLA loci, with DRB1 alleles having the most associated TCRs and HLA-C alleles having the fewest.

Worth noting for this clone: The antigen it recognizes is unknown. Qualities for individual bases were not recorded, and no much larger clone is one base off.

The cohort consisted of more than 650 healthy bone marrow donors. At the time of sampling, every cohort member was nominally healthy, though immune exposures that went unrecorded were likely present. The donor tested CMV seropositive, placing the donor among the roughly 300 seropositive members of the cohort. A peripheral blood sample was collected from each donor, and TCR beta sequencing was performed on peripheral blood mononuclear cells. The Qiagen DNeasy Blood Extraction Kit was used to extract genomic DNA from the blood cell samples. The library relied on the immunoSEQ multiplex PCR assay. A mixture of 60 forward primers for TCR Vbeta segments and 13 reverse primers for TCR Jbeta segments was used in the multiplex PCR. Amplification of the CDR3 region of rearranged TCR beta genes was performed with a multiplex PCR assay on genomic DNA. The amplified TCR beta libraries were sequenced on the Illumina HiSeq System as 87-base-pair reads. Turning to the authors' computational methods: A later analysis tallied roughly 78 million unique TCR beta chains across the 666 repertoires, and around 10 million of those chains were shared by two or more donors. A nearest-neighbor algorithm error-corrected the raw reads and collapsed the reads into unique sequences, merging closely related sequences to remove PCR and sequencing errors. V, D and J gene segments were assigned by aligning CDR3 sequences to IMGT reference sequences. For a sequence to be retained, a match of at least six nucleotides was required to both a V gene segment and a J gene segment. A rearrangement was called productive if the CDR3 had no stop codons and remained in frame with V and J, and every other rearrangement was called non-productive. Following IMGT convention, CDR3 was defined as the stretch from the second conserved V-encoded cysteine up to the conserved J-encoded phenylalanine. The earlier analysis of 500 to 650 of the donors excluded any sequence lacking an unambiguous match to a single V gene segment. In an earlier analysis of about 590 of the donors, a V segment was called functional when productive rearrangements were above 56.7%, and segregating when the standard deviation between donors exceeded 5%. A statistical classification framework was developed to diagnose cytomegalovirus status using the catalog of TCR beta chain sequences. In a later analysis, TCR nucleotide sequences were compared against IMGT/GENE-DB human TR gene sequences so that V and J genes could be assigned. In a later analysis, CDR3 sequences and most-parsimonious VDJ recombination scenarios were assigned using the TCRdist pipeline. In a later analysis, each TCR beta chain was defined by its CDR3 amino acid sequence together with its V-gene family, and reads without a unique V-gene family were excluded. In a later analysis, several hundred highly shared, low-generation-probability nucleotide sequences were removed to address suspected cross-contamination and a sequencing artifact. In a later analysis, a clonal expansion index for each public chain was calculated from normalized within-repertoire ranks of inferred template counts. In a later analysis, generation probabilities were computed with a VDJ recombination model fitted to out-of-frame rearrangements, and the resulting probabilities were checked against IGoR. In a later analysis, TCR-TCR, TCR-HLA and TCR-CMV co-occurrence was scored with hypergeometric tests, and a repertoire-size bias correction was applied to TCR pairs. A later analysis estimated false discovery rates by permuting HLA or CMV assignments 20 times. A later analysis grouped co-occurring TCRs with DBSCAN, adding TCRdist sequence similarity when clustering within HLA-allele-positive subsets. Repertoires with fewer than 30,000 or more than 120,000 public chains were left out of co-occurrence clustering, as were a few repertoires with anomalous nucleotide sharing. Drawn from immuneACCESS, this table holds only the in-frame rearrangements with V and J called that TCRdb kept. Clones are partly lost; checked studies trace under half to an unresolved V gene and leave the rest unexplained. The DNA was the basis for D and trimming; V, J and clone size are from that table. Recorded for this sample are 150,000 to 200,000 clones; approximately 71% of them occurred a single time. The ten largest clones capture around 8.3% of the sample.

This clonotype was obtained from a woman aged 40 to 49 in good health and CMV-seropositive. Sequencing was done on a sample of PBMCs.

In nucleotide form, the sequence is TGTGCCAGCGGAATAGCGGGAGGAACAAACAATGAGCAGTTCTTC. It specifies CASGIAGGTNNEQFF. The V and J segments used are TRBV7-2 and TRBJ2-1; TRBD2 agrees with 10 junctional bases. The junction shows trimming of 8 bases on V and 5 bases on J, and the gene matches do not reach 9 bases of it. From the cysteine up to the phenylalanine, the CDR3 has a length of 15 residues. The kept DNA is CDR3 alone, 45 bases in frame from the first base. The CDR1 and CDR2 encoded by the germline V gene are SGHTA and FQGNSA.